The rows below give T cell receptor beta chains drawn from one sample of a study of shared clonotypes between healthy human individuals. Assay used: immunoSEQ multiplex PCR; TCRdb lists only in-frame clones, some missing. The table has about a million clones, roughly 77% seen once; the top ten hold approximately 0.9%. Sample: memory CD4+ T cells from PBMCs. These receptors were obtained from a man aged 18 to 29 in good health. Some clones in this sample may be carry-over from other donors' samples. Both conserved end residues are part of each CDR3. Fields, in order: D gene, J gene, V gene, clone size, CDR3 DNA, CDR3 protein. The D gene is left open where the match is weak. Only some rows state a clone size, as once, few, many or a class for expanded clones.

>NA|TRBJ1-2|TRBV6-6|NA
TGTGCCAGCAGGAACAGAGAGTACACCTTC
CASRNREYTF
>NA|TRBJ1-2|TRBV28|NA
TGTGCCAGCAGTTTTGCCCTCTATGGCTACACCTTC
CASSFALYGYTF
>TRBD1|TRBJ1-5|TRBV19|NA
TGTGCCAGTATGGGGGGACAGTTACTTAGCAATCAGCCCCAGCATTTT
CASMGGQLLSNQPQHF
>NA|TRBJ1-1|TRBV7-3|few
TGTGCCAGCAGCTACGGGACAAGTACTGAAGCTTTCTTT
CASSYGTSTEAFF
>NA|TRBJ2-3|TRBV5-1|NA
TGCGCCAGCAGCTTGGAAGGGTTTGGGGCAGATACGCAGTATTTT
CASSLEGFGADTQYF
>NA|TRBJ2-7|TRBV4-1|once
TGCGCCAGCAGCCGGGACGGACTCGCCTACGAGCAGTACTTC
CASSRDGLAYEQYF
>NA|TRBJ2-1|TRBV7-8|NA
TGTGCCAGCAGCTTAAGGGGGAGTCGGTACAATGAGCAGTTCTTC
CASSLRGSRYNEQFF
>NA|TRBJ2-2|TRBV4-2|NA
TGTGCCAGCAGCCGCGATCAGCGACGAGGCGGGGAGCTGTTTTTT
CASSRDQRRGGELFF
>NA|TRBJ2-7|TRBV6-6|NA
TGTGCCAGCACTCCCCGGGCCTCGGGAGAGTACGAGCAGTACTTC
CASTPRASGEYEQYF
>TRBD2|TRBJ2-4|TRBV30|NA
TGTGCCTGGAGTACGAGGACTAGCGGGAGGAGTGAGAGAAACATTCAGTACTTC
CAWSTRTSGRSERNIQYF